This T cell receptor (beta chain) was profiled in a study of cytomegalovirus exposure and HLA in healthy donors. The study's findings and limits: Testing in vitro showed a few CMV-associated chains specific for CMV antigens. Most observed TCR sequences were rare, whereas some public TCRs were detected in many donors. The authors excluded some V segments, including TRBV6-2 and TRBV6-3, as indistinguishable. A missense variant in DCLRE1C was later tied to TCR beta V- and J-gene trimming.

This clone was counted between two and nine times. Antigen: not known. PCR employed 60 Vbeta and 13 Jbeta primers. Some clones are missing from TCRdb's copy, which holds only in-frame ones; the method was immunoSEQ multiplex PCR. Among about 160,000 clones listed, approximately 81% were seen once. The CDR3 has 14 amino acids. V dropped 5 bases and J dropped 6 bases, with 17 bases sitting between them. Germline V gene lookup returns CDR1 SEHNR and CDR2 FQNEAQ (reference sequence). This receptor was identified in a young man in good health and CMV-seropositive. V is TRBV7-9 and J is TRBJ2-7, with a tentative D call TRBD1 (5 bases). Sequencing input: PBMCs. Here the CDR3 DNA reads TGTGCCAGCAGCACAGACAGACCCCTCGGCGAGCAGTACTTC. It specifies CASSTDRPLGEQYF.